Each of the 31 T cell receptor beta chains below was sequenced from the same sample in a study of T cells after somatic rescue of genetic block. The repertoire was sequenced with immunoSEQ multiplex PCR; TCRdb's copy has only in-frame clones and lacks some. The table lists about 14,000 clones, approximately 70% of them singletons. Sequences were obtained from peripheral blood mononuclear cells (PBMCs). The origin of the receptors is a boy aged 5-17 years.

The chain is built from TRBV19 and TRBJ1-1; perhaps TRBD1 as D (6 bases). The germline V gene encodes CDR1 LNHDA and CDR2 SQIVND (reference sequence). This CDR3 contains 15 residues. V was cut by 6 bases and J by 4 bases, with 18 bases left in between. The CDR3 reads CASSKRTVWGTEAFF. Written as DNA, the CDR3 is TGTGCCAGTAGCAAAAGGACAGTTTGGGGCACTGAAGCTTTCTTT.

V is TRBV29-1 and J is TRBJ2-7; TRBD1 agrees at 11 bases. The CDR3 is 12 residues long. CDR1 is SQVTM and CDR2 is ANQGSEA in the germline V gene. The V gene end was trimmed by 4 bases and the J gene end by 6 bases; junction bases not matched to a gene: 2. CDR3 in amino acids: CSVGGQGGEQYF. DNA of the CDR3: TGCAGCGTTGGGGGACAGGGGGGCGAGCAGTACTTC.

This clone is judged medium-sized (0.01 to 0.1%). This sequence joins TRBV5-1 and TRBJ1-1; perhaps TRBD1 as D (6 bases). Germline values: CDR1 SGHRS, CDR2 YFSETQ. V was cut by 1 base and J by 0 bases, with 16 bases left in between. The CDR3 totals 17 residues. Here the CDR3 reads CASSLYGGQVMNTEAFF. The CDR3 coding sequence is TGCGCCAGCAGCTTGTACGGGGGGCAGGTGATGAACACTGAAGCTTTCTTT.

This sequence joins TRBV19 and TRBJ2-7; 8 bases fit TRBD1. Looked up from germline, CDR1 is LNHDA and CDR2 is SQIVND (reference sequence). The CDR3 is 15 amino acids. After removal of 6 bases from V and 3 bases from J, the junction contained 10 bases not matched to a gene. This chain's CDR3 is CASSTGQGRVYEQYF. The CDR3 bases are TGTGCCAGTAGCACAGGACAGGGCAGAGTCTACGAGCAGTACTTC.

The chain has TRBV28 and TRBJ2-7; 7 positions match TRBD1. CDR3 length: 13 residues. Germline CDR1 and CDR2: MDHEN and SYDVKM. The CDR3 spells CAESGQVINEQYF. As DNA, the CDR3 is TGTGCAGAATCCGGACAGGTAATCAACGAGCAGTACTTC. Complete variable domain (other parts from reference TRBV28 and TRBJ2-7): DVKVTQSSRYLVKRTGEKVFLECVQDMDHENMFWYRQDPGLGLRLIYFSYDVKMKEKGDIPEGYSVSREKKERFSLILESASTNQTSMYLCAESGQVINEQYFGPGTRLTVT.

V and J are TRBV11-2 and TRBJ2-5; D remains ambiguous. The J call is in doubt because the DNA end fits TRBJ2-7 better. Germline CDR1 is SGHAT and CDR2 is FQNNGV. CDR3 length: 15 amino acids. As DNA, the CDR3 is TGTGCCAGCAGCTTACGGTTATGGGTGTCCTACGAGCAGTACTTC. It translates to CASSLRLWVSYEQYF.

The chain combines TRBV30 with TRBJ1-5, with D unclear. The CDR3 covers 13 residues. V lost 0 bases to trimming and J lost 4 bases, with 7 bases between them. The germline CDR1 and CDR2 sequences are GTSNPN and SVGIG (reference sequence). The CDR3 loop is CAWSVKVNQPQHF. DNA for the CDR3: TGTGCCTGGAGTGTTAAAGTTAATCAGCCCCAGCATTTT.

The chain combines TRBV30 with TRBJ2-3, with no clear D. Trimming pared 4 bases from V and 4 bases from J, leaving 18 bases between. CDR3 size: 15 residues. CDR1 and CDR2 (germline): GTSNPN, SVGIG (reference sequence). This CDR3 reads CAWTVRWYLADTQYF. CDR3 sequence (DNA): TGTGCCTGGACCGTCAGGTGGTACTTAGCAGATACGCAGTATTTT.

CDR3 sequence reads: CAISELLGVYEQYF. The CDR3 DNA reads as TGTGCCATCAGTGAGCTTTTGGGGGTCTACGAGCAGTACTTC. The chain joins TRBV10-3 to TRBJ2-7; perhaps D is TRBD1 or TRBD2 (5 bases each). In germline, CDR1 is ENHRY, CDR2 SYGVKD. There are 14 residues in the CDR3. V lost 2 bases and J 3 bases, leaving 11 bases between the germline ends.

The V gene is TRBV28, the J gene TRBJ1-1; maybe TRBD1 (5 bases). The CDR3 has 15 amino acids. Germline-derived CDR1 and CDR2 are MDHEN and SYDVKM. V dropped 3 bases and J dropped 0 bases, with 11 bases sitting between them. The CDR3 is CASSFLTALNTEAFF. CDR3 bases: TGTGCCAGCAGTTTTCTGACAGCCTTGAACACTGAAGCTTTCTTT.

The chain links TRBV30 to TRBJ1-1; D possibly corresponds to TRBD1 (6 bases). The germline gives CDR1 GTSNPN, CDR2 SVGIG (reference sequence). V was trimmed by 1 base and J by 4 bases, leaving 10 bases between them. This CDR3 is 13 amino acids long. CDR3 region: CAWSARGGTEAFF. CDR3 nucleotides: TGTGCCTGGAGTGCCAGGGGTGGCACTGAAGCTTTCTTT.

DNA of the CDR3: TGTGCCAGTAGTATAGGGGCTAGCGGGAGTAGGACCGGGGAGCTGTTTTTT. It specifies CASSIGASGSRTGELFF. The chain couples TRBV19 to TRBJ2-2; 10 nucleotides line up with TRBD2. Germline V gene lookup returns CDR1 LNHDA and CDR2 SQIVND (reference sequence). The V and J ends lost 1 base and 5 bases, in that order; junction bases with no gene match: 7. CDR3 length equals 17 residues.

The V and J genes are TRBV6-1 and TRBJ1-1; a weak D match, TRBD1 (6 bases). V lost 6 bases and J 8 bases, leaving 19 bases between the germline ends. There are 14 residues in the CDR3. CDR1 and CDR2 (germline): MNHNS, SASEGT. The CDR3: CASRLDWGAREAFF. The CDR3, as DNA: TGTGCCAGCAGACTAGACTGGGGGGCTAGGGAAGCTTTCTTT.

The chain recombines TRBV6-4 with TRBJ2-2; D gene ambiguous. Germline V lookup: CDR1 MRHNA, CDR2 SNTAGT. CDR3 length equals 13 residues. Deletions cut 6 bases from V and 6 bases from J, with 11 bases between. The DNA for the CDR3 is TGTGCCAGCAGGGAAGGGCTCTCCGGGGAGCTGTTTTTT. Translated: CASREGLSGELFF.

V and J are TRBV7-3 and TRBJ1-1, with D tentatively TRBD1 (5 bases). The germline gives CDR1 SGHTA, CDR2 FQGTGA. The CDR3 is 13 amino acids. Deletions cut 2 bases from V and 5 bases from J, with 9 bases between. The CDR3 sequence: CASSLGGGTEAFF. Here the CDR3 DNA reads TGTGCCAGCAGCTTAGGGGGTGGGACTGAAGCTTTCTTT.

The rearrangement uses TRBV21-1 and TRBJ2-5. TRBV21-1 counts as a pseudogene. The CDR3 is 10 residues long. Here the CDR3 reads CARYRGTQYF. For the CDR3, the DNA is TGTGCCAGGTACCGTGGGACCCAGTACTTC.

The V call is TRBV18, the J call TRBJ2-7; no clear D gene. V was clipped by 3 bases and J by 0 bases, with 3 bases between them. Germline CDR1 KGHSH, CDR2 LQKENI. CDR3 length: 12 residues. This chain's CDR3 is CASSPSSYEQYF. The CDR3 DNA reads TGTGCCAGCTCACCTAGCTCCTACGAGCAGTACTTC. Full variable domain (outside the CDR3, taken from reference TRBV18 and TRBJ2-7): NAGVMQNPRHLVRRRGQEARLRCSPMKGHSHVYWYRQLPEEGLKFMVYLQKENIIDESGMPKERFSAEFPKEGPSILRIQQVVRGDSAAYFCASSPSSYEQYFGPGTRLTVT.

This clone was picked up one time. The CDR3 sequence: CAWTHGEKLFF. CDR3 sequence (DNA): TGTGCCTGGACGCACGGGGAAAAACTGTTTTTT. The V gene is TRBV30, the J gene TRBJ1-4; D remains unclear. Trimming pared 4 bases from V and 8 bases from J, leaving 8 bases between. Germline lookup yields CDR1 GTSNPN and CDR2 SVGIG (reference sequence). This CDR3 is built from 11 residues.

As DNA, the CDR3 is TGTGCCAGTAGGGACAGGGGGAGCGAGGAGCAGTACTTC. Encoded protein: CASRDRGSEEQYF. The chain joins TRBV19 to TRBJ2-7, with 10 positions matching TRBD1. CDR3 size: 13 residues. The trim removed 6 bases at V and 7 bases at J, leaving 6 bases unmatched. Germline V gives CDR1 LNHDA, CDR2 SQIVND (reference sequence).

This clone has a single count. The V and J genes are TRBV25-1 and TRBJ2-6; no clear D. V dropped 4 bases and J dropped 0 bases, with 7 bases sitting between them. Germline assignment: CDR1 MGHDK and CDR2 SYGVNS. The CDR3 covers 15 residues. CDR3 sequence: CASSGGYSGANVLTF. CDR3 DNA: TGTGCCAGCAGTGGAGGATACTCTGGGGCCAACGTCCTGACTTTC.

This clone was observed a single time. This chain uses TRBV9 with TRBJ2-3; 9 bases agree with TRBD1. J gave up 0 bases and V 4 bases, and 6 bases lay outside the gene matches. Germline CDR1 and CDR2: SGDLS and YYNGEE. The CDR3 is 16 amino acids. CDR3 in amino acids: CASSQRTGASTDTQYF. The CDR3 DNA reads TGTGCCAGCAGCCAACGGACAGGGGCTAGCACAGATACGCAGTATTTT.

Here the CDR3 reads CARSLTGTAHNEQFF. CDR3 DNA: TGTGCCAGAAGCTTGACCGGGACAGCCCACAATGAGCAGTTCTTC. This sequence joins TRBV5-3 and TRBJ2-1, with TRBD1 identical over 7 bases. TRBV5-3 is an ORF, with its function uncertain. Trimming took 1 base from V and 5 from J; bases not matched to a gene: 6. The length of the CDR3 is 15 residues.

The chain is built from TRBV19 and TRBJ2-2; no clear D gene. V was pared by 3 bases and J by 3 bases, with 11 bases between. The CDR3 is 15 amino acids. From germline, CDR1 is LNHDA and CDR2 SQIVND (reference sequence). The CDR3 DNA reads as TGTGCCAGTAGTATCAATTTCCGGGACACCGGGGAGCTGTTTTTT. This translates into CASSINFRDTGELFF.

The table lists this clone with a few counts. The rearrangement uses TRBV5-1 and TRBJ2-7; 9 bases agree with TRBD1. Looked up from germline, CDR1 is SGHRS and CDR2 is YFSETQ. CDR3 size: 14 residues. V dropped 3 bases and J dropped 2; count of bases not matched to a gene: 3. CDR3 protein: CASSWGQGTYEQYF. In nucleotides, the CDR3 is TGCGCCAGCAGCTGGGGACAGGGTACCTACGAGCAGTACTTC.

The chain joins TRBV11-2 to TRBJ2-2; no clear D. Looked up from germline, CDR1 is SGHAT and CDR2 is FQNNGV. Trimming removed 4 bases at V and 6 bases at J, with 15 bases between. CDR3 length: 15 amino acids. The CDR3, as DNA: TGTGCCAGCAGCTGGGGAAGCCCTATGGCCGGGGAGCTGTTTTTT. This sequence encodes CASSWGSPMAGELFF.

The rearrangement joins TRBV27 to TRBJ2-6; no definite D call. Trimming pared 8 bases from V and 0 bases from J, leaving 8 bases between. The germline V gene has CDR1 MNHEY and CDR2 SMNVEV (reference sequence). The CDR3 is 14 residues long. The CDR3 sequence is CASGIISGANVLTF. CDR3 sequence (DNA): TGTGCCAGCGGGATTATCTCTGGGGCCAACGTCCTGACTTTC. The whole variable domain, remainder taken from reference TRBV27 and TRBJ2-6, is EAQVTQNPRYLITVTGKKLTVTCSQNMNHEYMSWYRQDPGLGLRQIYYSMNVEVTDKGDVPEGYKVSRKEKRNFPLILESPSPNQTSLYFCASGIISGANVLTFGAGSRLTVL.

J is TRBJ2-7 and V is TRBV6-5; possible D gene TRBD1, 5 bases. The V gene's germline CDR1 is MNHEY and CDR2 SVGAGI. Trimming removed 6 bases from V and 0 bases from J, with 15 bases in between. The CDR3 is 15 amino acids. CDR3 protein: CASRPTGSPSYEQYF. As DNA, the CDR3 is TGTGCCAGCAGACCAACAGGTAGCCCCTCCTACGAGCAGTACTTC.

The chain combines TRBV6-1 with TRBJ2-4; 7 bases map to TRBD1. V lost 7 bases to trimming and J lost 10 bases; unmatched junction nucleotides: 16. CDR3 length: 15 amino acids. From germline, CDR1 is MNHNS and CDR2 SASEGT. CDR3 region: CASTPQGQLLWIQYF. The CDR3 DNA follows: TGTGCCAGCACCCCCCAGGGACAGCTTCTGTGGATTCAGTACTTC.

This clone was seen only a few times. The rearrangement uses TRBV18 and TRBJ1-1; weak D call: TRBD1 (5 bases). This CDR3 is built from 14 residues. The germline V gene has CDR1 KGHSH and CDR2 LQKENI. V dropped 3 bases and J dropped 0 bases, with 8 bases sitting between them. CDR3 coding DNA: TGTGCCAGCTCACCGAGACAGATGAACACTGAAGCTTTCTTT. This translates into CASSPRQMNTEAFF.

The chain recombines TRBV18 with TRBJ2-3; either TRBD1 or TRBD2 may fit D (5 bases each). V lost 3 bases and J lost 1, with 8 bases in between. The CDR3 covers 14 residues. In germline, CDR1 is KGHSH, CDR2 LQKENI. CDR3 residues: CASSPGPGTDTQYF. As DNA, the CDR3 is TGTGCCAGCTCACCGGGACCGGGCACAGATACGCAGTATTTT.

A few counts support this clone. The chain carries TRBV13 and TRBJ2-7; a weak D match, TRBD2 (5 bases). The germline V gene has CDR1 PRHDT and CDR2 FYEKMQ (reference sequence). This CDR3 has 12 residues. V was shortened by 1 base and J by 6 bases, with 7 bases between the two germline ends. For the CDR3, the DNA is TGTGCCAGCAGCTTAGAGCGGTCCGAGCAGTACTTC. Its translation is CASSLERSEQYF.